This T cell receptor beta chain was obtained from a study of OX40 agonist ivuxolimab in advanced cancers. Germline V CDR1 and CDR2: LGHNA, YSLEER. V shed 0 bases, J shed 1 base, and the junction held 3 bases outside the gene matches. The CDR3 spans 16 residues. Measured with immunoSEQ multiplex PCR; TCRdb has only the in-frame clones, and not every one. The sample yields approximately 61,000 clones, 89% seen once. The chain uses TRBV4-3 and TRBJ2-1; TRBD2 matches 7 bases. This TCR was sampled from an adult with an advanced solid tumor such as melanoma, head and neck, liver or kidney cancer. Sequencing used CD4+ or CD8+ T cells sorted from blood, obtained in a trial of the OX40 agonist ivuxolimab. The chain's CDR3 is CASSQDEAGSYNEQFF. CDR3 bases: TGCGCCAGCAGCCAAGATGAAGCGGGGTCCTACAATGAGCAGTTCTTC.